These 31 T cell receptor beta chains were all obtained from the same sample, sequenced in a study of blood T cell repertoires in COVID-19. Profiled with immunoSEQ multiplex PCR; TCRdb holds only in-frame clones, not every one. This table holds 50,000 to 85,000 clones, about 80% found once. The sequenced material came from peripheral blood. These receptors were collected from a human donor in a cohort sampled during active COVID-19.

The chain has TRBV19 and TRBJ1-3, with D tentatively TRBD1 (6 bases). The CDR3 contains 15 residues. Germline CDR1 LNHDA, CDR2 SQIVND (reference sequence). V gave up 5 bases and J gave up 8 bases, with 19 bases separating them. CDR3 residues: CASSVRDTSRDTIYF. The DNA for the CDR3 is TGTGCCAGTAGTGTCAGGGACACAAGCCGGGACACCATATATTTT.

CDR3: CAWGDPGPEGTGELFF. Here the CDR3 DNA reads TGTGCCTGGGGGGACCCTGGGCCGGAGGGTACCGGGGAGCTGTTTTTT. This chain links TRBV30 with TRBJ2-2; tentatively, D is TRBD2 (6 bases). V lost 5 bases and J 5 bases, leaving 21 bases between the germline ends. Germline CDR1 and CDR2: GTSNPN and SVGIG (reference sequence). The CDR3 extends over 16 amino acids.

J is TRBJ2-1 and V is TRBV29-1; tentatively, D is TRBD1 (5 bases). Trimming removed 2 bases at V and 2 bases at J, with 16 bases between. The CDR3 is 16 amino acids. Germline loops: CDR1 SQVTM, CDR2 ANQGSEA. The CDR3 region is CSVELITTATYNEQFF. CDR3 DNA: TGCAGCGTTGAACTCATTACGACAGCTACCTACAATGAGCAGTTCTTC.

The V and J genes are TRBV4-3 and TRBJ2-7, with 9 bases lining up with TRBD1. Unmatched junction bases numbered 4, after V lost 1 base and J lost 3 bases. The CDR3 is made up of 15 amino acids. CDR1 is LGHNA and CDR2 is YSLEER in the germline V gene. This chain's CDR3 is CASSQAQGQGYEQYF. The CDR3 region has the DNA TGCGCCAGCAGCCAAGCGCAGGGACAGGGCTACGAGCAGTACTTC.

This clone was detected once. This chain connects TRBV12-3 or TRBV12-4 to TRBJ1-1; 7 bases are shared with TRBD1. V was pared by 6 bases and J by 3 bases, with 4 bases of the junction left unmatched. The CDR3 runs to 13 residues. The CDR3 loop reads CASRGGQHTEAFF. CDR3 nucleotide sequence: TGTGCCAGCAGAGGGGGACAGCACACTGAAGCTTTCTTT.

The sample holds a few counts of this clone. The rearrangement links TRBV28 to TRBJ2-7; D is possibly TRBD2 (5 bases). The CDR3 consists of 11 residues. V was shortened by 7 bases and J by 6 bases, with 10 bases between the two germline ends. CDR1 is MDHEN and CDR2 is SYDVKM in the germline V gene. The CDR3 DNA is TGTGCCAGCACCGGTCGGGGCGAGCAGTACTTC. Protein product: CASTGRGEQYF. The full variable domain, with the rest looked up from reference TRBV28 and TRBJ2-7, is DVKVTQSSRYLVKRTGEKVFLECVQDMDHENMFWYRQDPGLGLRLIYFSYDVKMKEKGDIPEGYSVSREKKERFSLILESASTNQTSMYLCASTGRGEQYFGPGTRLTVT.

This chain joins TRBV29-1 and TRBJ1-2, with 7 bases identical to TRBD1. The CDR3 contains 15 residues. The germline V gene has CDR1 SQVTM and CDR2 ANQGSEA. The V segment lost 2 bases and the J segment 4 bases; nucleotides outside the gene matches: 10. The CDR3 coding sequence is TGCAGCGTTGAAAAGGCAGGGGGTATCGTCTATGGCTACACCTTC. This encodes CSVEKAGGIVYGYTF.

The V call is TRBV7-2, the J call TRBJ2-7; possible D gene TRBD1, 6 bases. This CDR3 has 13 amino acids. Trimming cost V 5 bases and J 5 bases, with 13 bases left between them. Germline CDR1 SGHTA, CDR2 FQGNSA. The DNA of the CDR3 is TGTGCCAGCAGCCTTCAGGGGAACCACGAGCAGTACTTC. This codes for CASSLQGNHEQYF.

The chain recombines TRBV18 with TRBJ1-1; TRBD1 might be the D (6 bases). In germline, CDR1 is KGHSH, CDR2 LQKENI. The CDR3 sequence is 15 residues long. The V end lost 5 bases, the J end lost 5 bases, and 18 bases lay between the germline ends. The CDR3 region has the DNA TGTGCCAGCTCATCGGCCCAGGGTCAGGGGACTGAAGCTTTCTTT. Amino acids: CASSSAQGQGTEAFF.

The V gene is TRBV19, the J gene TRBJ1-5, with D possibly matching TRBD1 (5 bases). Germline V CDR1 and CDR2: LNHDA, SQIVND (reference sequence). The CDR3 extends over 15 amino acids. Trimming shortened V by 5 bases and J by 5 bases, and 16 bases separated the two germline ends. The CDR3 spells CASSFGSGMDQPQHF. CDR3 bases: TGTGCCAGTAGTTTTGGATCAGGGATGGATCAGCCCCAGCATTTT.

DNA for the CDR3: TGTGCCAGCAGCTTAGGGGGCAGGGGGCTGGGTGAGCAGTACTTC. Translation: CASSLGGRGLGEQYF. The rearrangement links TRBV7-2 to TRBJ2-7; 8 bases agree with TRBD1. The V gene end was trimmed by 1 base and the J gene end by 7 bases; junction bases not matched to a gene: 9. Germline V gives CDR1 SGHTA, CDR2 FQGNSA. CDR3 size: 15 residues.

This sequence joins TRBV7-9 and TRBJ1-1; no reliable D call. Deletions cut 5 bases from V and 1 base from J, with 11 bases between. The CDR3 extends over 14 amino acids. CDR1 is SEHNR and CDR2 is FQNEAQ in the germline V gene (reference sequence). Here the CDR3 DNA reads TGTGCCAGCAGCGCCAACCCTAGGAACACTGAAGCTTTCTTT. Its translation: CASSANPRNTEAFF.

The CDR3, as DNA: TGTGCCAGCTCAAGGGACAGGGGGCTCGTCGAGCAGTACTTC. Its translation: CASSRDRGLVEQYF. The genes are TRBV18 and TRBJ2-7; TRBD1 matches 12 bases. The V segment lost 5 bases and the J segment 6 bases; nucleotides outside the gene matches: 5. CDR3 length: 14 residues. Per the germline V gene, CDR1 is KGHSH and CDR2 is LQKENI.

The chain combines TRBV7-9 with TRBJ2-7; 14 bases match TRBD2. The CDR3 runs to 16 residues. Germline CDR1 and CDR2: SEHNR and FQNEAQ (reference sequence). V was pared by 4 bases and J by 7 bases, with 9 bases of the junction left unmatched. The CDR3 region has the DNA TGTGCCAGCAGCTCCGGGACTAGCGGGAGCTCAGGGGAGCAGTACTTC. Its protein is CASSSGTSGSSGEQYF.

This sequence joins TRBV7-9 and TRBJ2-5, with 10 bases matching TRBD2. The V segment lost 4 bases and the J segment 5 bases; nucleotides outside the gene matches: 13. From germline, CDR1 is SEHNR and CDR2 FQNEAQ (reference sequence). This CDR3 has 17 residues. The CDR3 DNA reads as TGTGCCAGCAGCTCCAACCGAGGGACTAGCGACCGGGAGACCCAGTACTTC. Amino acid sequence: CASSSNRGTSDRETQYF.

This clone has a count of ten or more. This chain links TRBV11-2 with TRBJ2-7; no firm D call. The germline V and J ends were trimmed by 0 bases and 5 bases, with 14 bases remaining between them. CDR3 length: 15 residues. CDR1 is SGHAT and CDR2 is FQNNGV in the germline V gene. CDR3 nucleotide sequence: TGTGCCAGCAGCTTAGACATTCCTGACATTCACGAGCAGTACTTC. Translation: CASSLDIPDIHEQYF.

The chain carries TRBV5-4 and TRBJ1-2; D is ambiguous. CDR3 length: 14 residues. V lost 0 bases and J 2 bases, leaving 8 bases between the germline ends. The germline gives CDR1 SGHNT, CDR2 YYREEE (reference sequence). CDR3 in DNA: TGTGCCAGCAGCTTGGTTGGTGCGAACTATGGCTACACCTTC. This sequence encodes CASSLVGANYGYTF.

This clone was detected once. The rearrangement links TRBV7-3 to TRBJ2-3; perhaps TRBD1 as D (5 bases). The CDR3 is 13 amino acids. Trimming removed 5 bases at V and 5 bases at J, with 11 bases between. The V gene's germline CDR1 is SGHTA and CDR2 FQGTGA. The chain's CDR3 is CASSIQVQDTQYF. The CDR3 DNA sequence: TGTGCCAGCAGCATACAGGTGCAAGATACGCAGTATTTT.

The J gene is TRBJ1-6, the V gene TRBV6-1; D is ambiguous. Germline CDR1 reads MNHNS; CDR2 reads SASEGT. Trimming stripped 1 base from V and 6 bases from J, with 10 bases between. The CDR3 is 15 amino acids. CDR3 in DNA: TGTGCCAGCAGTGAAGTCGGGAGGGTTAATTCACCCCTCCACTTT. Its translation is CASSEVGRVNSPLHF.

This chain joins TRBV27 and TRBJ2-7; the match to TRBD1 covers 7 bases. The CDR3 extends over 14 amino acids. V dropped 3 bases and J dropped 2; count of bases not matched to a gene: 4. CDR1 MNHEY and CDR2 SMNVEV come from the germline V gene (reference sequence). The CDR3 DNA sequence: TGTGCCAGCAGTTTCAGACAGGGCCCCTACGAGCAGTACTTC. As protein: CASSFRQGPYEQYF.

This clone appeared once. This chain joins TRBV5-4 and TRBJ1-2, with 12 bases aligning to TRBD1. This CDR3 is 15 amino acids long. Germline loops: CDR1 SGHNT, CDR2 YYREEE (reference sequence). Trimming removed 0 bases from V and 7 bases from J; junction bases left unmatched: 4. The DNA of the CDR3 is TGTGCCAGCAGCTTGGGAGGGACAGGGGGCGTTGGCTACACCTTC. Residues: CASSLGGTGGVGYTF.

The rearrangement joins TRBV28 to TRBJ2-2; 9 bases fit TRBD1. Germline V gives CDR1 MDHEN, CDR2 SYDVKM. The CDR3 loop spans 17 amino acids. V dropped 7 bases and J dropped 4; count of bases not matched to a gene: 13. CDR3 coding DNA: TGTGCCAGCACCTTTTCTCGAGGGACAGGGACCACCGGGGAGCTGTTTTTT. It translates to CASTFSRGTGTTGELFF.

This chain uses TRBV7-6 with TRBJ2-7; D might be TRBD1 (5 bases). The CDR3 has 15 amino acids. Germline V lookup: CDR1 SGHVS, CDR2 FNYEAQ. V was clipped by 5 bases and J by 2 bases, with 16 bases between them. CDR3 DNA sequence: TGTGCCAGCAGCCCGGGTGGGGCTTACCCCTACGAGCAGTACTTC. Translating gives CASSPGGAYPYEQYF.

The chain has TRBV28 and TRBJ1-2, with D tentatively TRBD1 (5 bases). The CDR3 totals 13 residues. CDR1 is MDHEN, CDR2 SYDVKM, per germline. Trimming left V 3 bases short and J 8 bases short, with 13 bases between. The CDR3 nucleotides are TGTGCCAGCAGTTTCGGGGGATTGAGAGGCTACACCTTC. Encoded protein: CASSFGGLRGYTF.

The chain is built from TRBV15 and TRBJ2-7, with 11 bases lining up with TRBD2. J lost 3 bases, V lost 4 bases, and 2 bases had no gene match. Germline CDR1 reads LNHNV; CDR2 reads YYDKDF (reference sequence). This CDR3 contains 14 residues. The chain's CDR3 is CATSIGTSGYEQYF. The CDR3 DNA reads as TGTGCCACCAGCATTGGGACTAGCGGCTACGAGCAGTACTTC.

The chain employs TRBV5-8 and TRBJ2-1; D is possibly TRBD2 (5 bases). Germline V gives CDR1 SGHTS, CDR2 YDEGEE. CDR3 length: 17 residues. V gave up 0 bases and J gave up 7 bases, with 20 bases separating them. DNA for the CDR3: TGTGCCAGCAGCTTGGTTGGAGGTTCGTTCAAACATAATGAGCAGTTCTTC. It encodes CASSLVGGSFKHNEQFF.

This rearrangement joins TRBV10-3 to TRBJ2-7; a possible D gene is TRBD1 (6 bases). Germline V lookup: CDR1 ENHRY, CDR2 SYGVKD. V was trimmed by 8 bases and J by 2 bases, leaving 10 bases between them. This CDR3 spans 12 amino acids. The CDR3 DNA follows: TGTGCCATCTCGGCAGGGGCCTACGAGCAGTACTTC. Residues: CAISAGAYEQYF.

The genes are TRBV23-1 and TRBJ1-6; 7 bases align to TRBD1. TRBV23-1 carries the ORF label, with uncertain function. The CDR3 has 17 amino acids. The ends lost 4 bases at V and 6 bases at J; junction bases unmatched: 12. The CDR3 region has the DNA TGCGCCAGCAGTCGAGGGGGCTCCCCGGCGGGTAATTCACCCCTCCACTTT. Translated, it gives CASSRGGSPAGNSPLHF.

This sequence joins TRBV5-1 and TRBJ2-7; D unresolved. The germline V and J ends were trimmed by 0 bases and 1 base, with 11 bases remaining between them. The germline CDR1 and CDR2 sequences are SGHRS and YFSETQ. This CDR3 is built from 15 residues. The CDR3 bases are TGCGCCAGCAGCTTGGACAGTTACAATTCCTACGAGCAGTACTTC. Residues: CASSLDSYNSYEQYF.

This sequence joins TRBV30 and TRBJ1-5; D call uncertain. CDR3 size: 13 residues. The germline V and J ends were trimmed by 5 bases and 5 bases, with 13 bases remaining between them. The germline gives CDR1 GTSNPN, CDR2 SVGIG (reference sequence). Written as DNA, the CDR3 is TGTGCCTGGGGAAATACGCGGGATCAGCCCCAGCATTTT. It specifies CAWGNTRDQPQHF.

By its share, this clone is medium-sized. The gene calls are TRBV7-9 and TRBJ1-1; possibly TRBD1 for D (6 bases). The V end was cut by 1 base, the J end by 6 bases, with 9 bases between. There are 13 residues in the CDR3. Germline values: CDR1 SEHNR, CDR2 FQNEAQ (reference sequence). Written as DNA, the CDR3 is TGTGCCAGCAGCTTAGACAGGGTATCTGAAGCTTTCTTT. Its translation is CASSLDRVSEAFF.